The sequence of this T cell receptor beta chain was determined in a study of blood T cell repertoires in COVID-19. Study at large: Samples taken during acute and convalescent COVID-19 were collected in the United States, Italy and Spain.

The study assigned cohorts using participant-reported clinical history. Donors in Cohort 3 who had recovered were those with two negative PCRs, healthcare professional clearance, or resolution of their symptoms. V was pared by 4 bases and J by 6 bases, with 12 bases between. The CDR3 sequence is 13 residues long. Germline loops: CDR1 LGHDT, CDR2 YNNKEL (reference sequence). The authors' processing: Nucleated cell counts were estimated from reference gene primer amplification. TCRdb's table, derived via immunoSEQ multiplex PCR, lists solely in-frame clones and lacks some. The DNA gave D and trimming, while V, J and clone size come from that table. The sample yields around 200,000 clones, roughly 80% seen once.

The sequenced material came from PBMCs or T cells enriched from blood (not recorded which). The gene calls are TRBV3-1 (or the pseudogene TRBV3-2) and TRBJ1-1; D is unresolved. The source of this sequence is a woman aged 25 to 39 who had recovered from COVID-19. As DNA, the CDR3 is TGTGCCAGCAGCCGAGTCGGGAGCCCTGAAGCTTTCTTT. Translating gives CASSRVGSPEAFF.